These T cell receptor beta chains were read from a single sample in a study of blood T cell repertoires in COVID-19. Here immunoSEQ multiplex PCR was the method, and the copy in TCRdb shows in-frame clones only, minus some. The repertoire consists of around 300,000 clones, with approximately 85% occurring once and the leading ten covering approximately 9.9%. Material: peripheral blood. The source is a woman between 70 and 85 years old with acute or convalescent COVID-19. Both conserved end residues are trimmed from each CDR3. Each record gives: J gene, V gene, CDR3 protein.

>TRBJ2-3|TRBV5-4
ASRDSLFTDTQY
>TRBJ2-2|TRBV6-1
ASSEGQQNTGELF
>TRBJ1-2|TRBV6-5
ASSYGTDYGYT
>TRBJ2-7|TRBV7-3
ASSLTGGASYEQY
>TRBJ1-1|TRBV5-1
ASSLGGGLNTEAF
>TRBJ2-2|TRBV9
ASSVGTGGPGELF
>TRBJ2-7|TRBV18
ASSLTSGGSYEQY
>TRBJ1-4|TRBV7-8
ASSGATREERLF
>TRBJ2-1|TRBV7-9
ASTTQRGVYNEQF
>TRBJ1-1|TRBV5-1
ASSAIQGSRTEAF
>TRBJ1-4|TRBV9
ASGRSGESEKLF
>TRBJ2-7|TRBV12-3/TRBV12-4
ASSLRGNEQY
>TRBJ2-3|TRBV2
ASPRTPSTDTQY
>TRBJ1-1|TRBV5-1
ASSLVPGGLNTEAF
>TRBJ2-3|TRBV7-3
ASSLTGGDTQY
>TRBJ2-5|TRBV5-1
ASSTTDRQETQY
>TRBJ2-3|TRBV13
ASRSGLAGEDTQY
>TRBJ2-1|TRBV2
ASKISGGTYNEQF
>TRBJ1-1|TRBV9
ASSVAGGANGEAF
>TRBJ1-4|TRBV6-5
AGGGVSNEKLF
>TRBJ2-2|TRBV3-1/TRBV3-2
ASSLGGTTGELF
>TRBJ2-7|TRBV7-2
ASSSRRGGSSYEQY
>TRBJ2-1|TRBV5-1
ASSPPGGGLYNEQF
>TRBJ1-2|TRBV2
ASRTGGFANYGYT
>TRBJ2-5|TRBV7-9
ASSSLTGGGETQY
>TRBJ2-3|TRBV3-1/TRBV3-2
ASGQGFGDTQY
>TRBJ2-3|TRBV6-5
ASTRGPSTDTQY
>TRBJ2-1|TRBV11-2
ASSLIRRGGPGEQF
>TRBJ2-2|TRBV5-1
ASSPGTRGTGELF
>TRBJ2-1|TRBV7-6
ASSLAGQAYNEQF
>TRBJ1-1|TRBV27
ASSLLWDGTGNTEAF
>TRBJ1-2|TRBV5-1
ASSLVGVYGYT